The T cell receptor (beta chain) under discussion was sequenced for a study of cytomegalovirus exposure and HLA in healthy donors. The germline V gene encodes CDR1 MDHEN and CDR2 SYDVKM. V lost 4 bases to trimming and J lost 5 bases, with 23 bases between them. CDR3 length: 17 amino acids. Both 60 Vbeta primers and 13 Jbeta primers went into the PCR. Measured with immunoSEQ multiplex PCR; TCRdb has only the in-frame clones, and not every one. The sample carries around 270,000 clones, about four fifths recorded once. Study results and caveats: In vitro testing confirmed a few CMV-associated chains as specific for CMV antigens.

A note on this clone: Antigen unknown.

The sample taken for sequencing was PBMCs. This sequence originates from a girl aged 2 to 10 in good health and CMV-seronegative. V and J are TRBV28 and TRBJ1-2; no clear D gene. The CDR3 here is CASSSTSIDYSSYGYTF. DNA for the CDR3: TGTGCCAGCAGTTCCACCTCTATTGATTATTCGTCATATGGCTACACCTTC.